The present entry profiles one T cell receptor (beta chain) with its context. Its antigen is unidentified. The source of the sample is a study of identical twins. Study-level points and caveats: For out-of-frame beta sequences, excess twin sharing was weaker. A partial confounding effect on zero-insertion analyses could come from invariant MAIT and iNKT cells.

A universal primer site was created by template switching, with the cDNA bearing unique molecular identifiers. TCRdb redid the calling of the 5' RACE reads with MiXCR, one entry per CDR3 protein. Of around 1.7 million distinct CDR3 sequences in the sample, more than 30% were seen once. Trimming removed 4 bases at V and 7 bases at J, with 11 bases between. The CDR3 covers 13 residues. Germline CDR1 reads SNHLY; CDR2 reads FYNNEI. The source of this sequence is a newborn girl in good health. Material for sequencing was cord blood. The chain is built from TRBV2 and TRBJ1-5, with D possibly matching TRBD1 (5 bases). CDR3 DNA sequence: TGTGCCAGCAGTGCCAGGGTCAGCCAGCCCCAGCATTTT. Translation: CASSARVSQPQHF.